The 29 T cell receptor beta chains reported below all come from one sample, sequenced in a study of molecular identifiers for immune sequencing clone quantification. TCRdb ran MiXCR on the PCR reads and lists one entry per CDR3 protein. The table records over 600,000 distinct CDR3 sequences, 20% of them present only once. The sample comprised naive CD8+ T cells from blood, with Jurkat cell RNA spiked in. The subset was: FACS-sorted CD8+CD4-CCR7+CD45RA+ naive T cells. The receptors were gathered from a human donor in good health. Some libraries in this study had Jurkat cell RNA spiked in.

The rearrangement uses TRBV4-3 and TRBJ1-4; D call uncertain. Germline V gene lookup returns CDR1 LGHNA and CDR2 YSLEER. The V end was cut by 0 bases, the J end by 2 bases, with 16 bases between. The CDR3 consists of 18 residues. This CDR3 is CASSQDDMRGLTNEKLFF. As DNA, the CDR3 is TGCGCCAGCAGCCAAGATGATATGCGGGGTCTGACTAATGAAAAACTGTTTTTT.

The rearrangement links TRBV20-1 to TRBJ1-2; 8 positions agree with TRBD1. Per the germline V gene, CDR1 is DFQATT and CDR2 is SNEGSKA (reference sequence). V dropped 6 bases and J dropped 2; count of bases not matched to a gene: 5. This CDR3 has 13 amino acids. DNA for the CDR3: TGCAGTGCCTCCGGGACAGGCAACTATGGCTACACCTTC. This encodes CSASGTGNYGYTF.

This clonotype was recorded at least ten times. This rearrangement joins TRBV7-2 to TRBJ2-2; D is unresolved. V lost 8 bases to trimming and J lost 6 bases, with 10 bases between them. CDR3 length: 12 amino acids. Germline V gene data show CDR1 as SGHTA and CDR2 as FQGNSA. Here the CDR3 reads CASGSFSGELFF. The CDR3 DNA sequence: TGTGCCAGCGGTAGCTTCTCCGGGGAGCTGTTTTTT. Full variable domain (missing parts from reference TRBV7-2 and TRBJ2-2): GAGVSQSPSNKVTEKGKDVELRCDPISGHTALYWYRQSLGQGLEFLIYFQGNSAPDKSGLPSDRFSAERTGGSVSTLTIQRTQQEDSAVYLCASGSFSGELFFGEGSRLTVL.

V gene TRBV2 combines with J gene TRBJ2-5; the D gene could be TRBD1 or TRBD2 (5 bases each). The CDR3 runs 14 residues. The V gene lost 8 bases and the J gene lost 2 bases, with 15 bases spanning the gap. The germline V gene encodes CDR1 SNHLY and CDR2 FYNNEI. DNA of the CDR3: TGTGCCAGCTCGCCCCCGGGGCAGCAAGAGACCCAGTACTTC. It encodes CASSPPGQQETQYF. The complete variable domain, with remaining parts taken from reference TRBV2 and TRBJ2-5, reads EPEVTQTPSHQVTQMGQEVILRCVPISNHLYFYWYRQILGQKVEFLVSFYNNEISEKSEIFDDQFSVERPDGSNFTLKIRSTKLEDSAMYFCASSPPGQQETQYFGPGTRLLVL.

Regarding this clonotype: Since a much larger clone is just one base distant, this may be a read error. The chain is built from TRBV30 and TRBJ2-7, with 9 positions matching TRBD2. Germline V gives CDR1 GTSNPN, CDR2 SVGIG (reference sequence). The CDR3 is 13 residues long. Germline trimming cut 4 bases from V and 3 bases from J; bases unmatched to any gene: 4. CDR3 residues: CAWTAGGVYEQYF. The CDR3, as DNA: TGTGCCTGGACCGCGGGGGGGGTCTACGAGCAGTACTTC.

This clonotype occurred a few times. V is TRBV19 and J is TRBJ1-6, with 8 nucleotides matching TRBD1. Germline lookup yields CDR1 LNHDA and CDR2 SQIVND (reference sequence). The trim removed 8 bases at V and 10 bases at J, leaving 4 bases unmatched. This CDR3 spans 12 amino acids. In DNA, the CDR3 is TGTGCCAGTGGACAGGGATGGTCACCCCTCCACTTT. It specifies CASGQGWSPLHF.

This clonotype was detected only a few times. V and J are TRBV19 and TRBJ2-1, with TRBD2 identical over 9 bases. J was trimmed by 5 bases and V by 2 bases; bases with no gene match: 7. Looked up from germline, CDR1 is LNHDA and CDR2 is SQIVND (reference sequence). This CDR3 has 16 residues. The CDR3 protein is CASSIYGGRDNNEQFF. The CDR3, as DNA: TGTGCCAGTAGTATATATGGCGGGAGGGATAACAATGAGCAGTTCTTC.

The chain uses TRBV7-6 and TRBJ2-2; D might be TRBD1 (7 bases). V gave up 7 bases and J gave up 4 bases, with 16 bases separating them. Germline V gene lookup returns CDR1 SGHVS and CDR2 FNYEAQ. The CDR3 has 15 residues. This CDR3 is CASTRQGGSTGELFF. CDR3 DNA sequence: TGTGCCAGCACAAGACAGGGAGGTAGCACCGGGGAGCTGTTTTTT. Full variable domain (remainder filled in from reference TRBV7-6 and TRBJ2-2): GAGVSQSPRYKVTKRGQDVALRCDPISGHVSLYWYRQALGQGPEFLTYFNYEAQQDKSGLPNDRFSAERPEGSISTLTIQRTEQRDSAMYRCASTRQGGSTGELFFGEGSRLTVL.

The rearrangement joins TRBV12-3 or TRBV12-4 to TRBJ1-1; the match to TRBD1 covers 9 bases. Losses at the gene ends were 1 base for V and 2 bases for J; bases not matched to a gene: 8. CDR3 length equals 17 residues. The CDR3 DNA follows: TGTGCCAGCAGTTTAGGGGGACAGGGTAGGGGAAACACTGAAGCTTTCTTT. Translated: CASSLGGQGRGNTEAFF.

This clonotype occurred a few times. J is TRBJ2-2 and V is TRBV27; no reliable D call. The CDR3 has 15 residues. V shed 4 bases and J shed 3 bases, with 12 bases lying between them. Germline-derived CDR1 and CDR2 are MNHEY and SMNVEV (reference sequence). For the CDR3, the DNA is TGTGCCAGCAGTTCAATGGACGGACACACCGGGGAGCTGTTTTTT. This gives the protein CASSSMDGHTGELFF.

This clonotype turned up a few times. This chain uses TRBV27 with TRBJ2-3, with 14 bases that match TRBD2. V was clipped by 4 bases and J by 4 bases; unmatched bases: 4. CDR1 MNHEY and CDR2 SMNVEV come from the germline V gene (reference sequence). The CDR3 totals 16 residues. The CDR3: CASSSLTSGGADTQYF. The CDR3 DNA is TGTGCCAGCAGTTCGCTGACTAGCGGGGGGGCAGATACGCAGTATTTT.

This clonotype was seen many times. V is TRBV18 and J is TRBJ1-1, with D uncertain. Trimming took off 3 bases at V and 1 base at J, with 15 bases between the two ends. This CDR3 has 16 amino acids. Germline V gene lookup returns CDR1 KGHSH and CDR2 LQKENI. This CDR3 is CASSPPNSPANTEAFF. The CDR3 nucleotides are TGTGCCAGCTCACCCCCTAATAGCCCGGCGAACACTGAAGCTTTCTTT.

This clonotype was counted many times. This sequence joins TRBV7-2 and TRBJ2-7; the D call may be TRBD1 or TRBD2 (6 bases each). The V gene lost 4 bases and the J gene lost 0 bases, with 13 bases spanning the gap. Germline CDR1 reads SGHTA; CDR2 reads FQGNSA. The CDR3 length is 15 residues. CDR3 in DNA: TGTGCCAGCAGCTCAGGGGACTTGAGCTCCTACGAGCAGTACTTC. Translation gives CASSSGDLSSYEQYF.

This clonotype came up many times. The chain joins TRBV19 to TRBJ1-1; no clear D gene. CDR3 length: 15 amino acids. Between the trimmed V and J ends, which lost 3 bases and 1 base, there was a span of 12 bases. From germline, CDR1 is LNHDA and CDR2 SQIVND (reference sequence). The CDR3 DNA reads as TGTGCCAGTAGTATCTTCACCCACGGGAACACTGAAGCTTTCTTT. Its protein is CASSIFTHGNTEAFF.

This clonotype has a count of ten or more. The CDR3 sequence is CASSQETEGYTQYF. CDR3 sequence (DNA): TGTGCCAGCAGCCAAGAAACGGAGGGCTATACGCAGTATTTT. This rearrangement joins TRBV14 to TRBJ2-3; maybe TRBD2 (6 bases). Looked up from germline, CDR1 is SGHDN and CDR2 is FVKESK. The CDR3 totals 14 residues. V lost 0 bases and J lost 7, with 11 bases in between.

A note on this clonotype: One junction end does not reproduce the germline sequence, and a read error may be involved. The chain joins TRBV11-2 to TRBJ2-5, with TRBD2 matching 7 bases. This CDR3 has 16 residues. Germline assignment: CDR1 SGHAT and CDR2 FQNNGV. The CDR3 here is CAGSWGGTAGQETQYF. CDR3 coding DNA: TGTGCCGGCAGCTGGGGGGGGACCGCCGGGCAAGAGACCCAGTACTTC.

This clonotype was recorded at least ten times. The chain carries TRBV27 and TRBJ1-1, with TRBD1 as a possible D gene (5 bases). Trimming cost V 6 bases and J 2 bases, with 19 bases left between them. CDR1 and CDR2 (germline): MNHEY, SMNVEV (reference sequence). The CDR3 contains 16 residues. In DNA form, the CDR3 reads TGTGCCAGCAGGGTAGTAGGGTTGGGGACCAACACTGAAGCTTTCTTT. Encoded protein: CASRVVGLGTNTEAFF.

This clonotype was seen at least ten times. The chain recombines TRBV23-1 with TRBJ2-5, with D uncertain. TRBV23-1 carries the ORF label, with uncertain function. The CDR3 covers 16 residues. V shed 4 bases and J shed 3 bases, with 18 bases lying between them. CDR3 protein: CASSPHPGWRKETQYF. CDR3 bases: TGCGCCAGCAGTCCCCACCCCGGGTGGCGGAAAGAGACCCAGTACTTC.

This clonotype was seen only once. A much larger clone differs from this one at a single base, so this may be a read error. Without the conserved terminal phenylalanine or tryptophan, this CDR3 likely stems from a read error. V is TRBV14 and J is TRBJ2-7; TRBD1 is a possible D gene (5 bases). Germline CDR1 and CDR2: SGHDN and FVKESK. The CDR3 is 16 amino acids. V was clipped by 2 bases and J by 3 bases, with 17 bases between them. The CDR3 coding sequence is TGTGCCAGCAGCCAATATCCCCCCGGGCAGGGCTACGAGCAGTACTCC. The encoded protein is CASSQYPPGQGYEQYS.

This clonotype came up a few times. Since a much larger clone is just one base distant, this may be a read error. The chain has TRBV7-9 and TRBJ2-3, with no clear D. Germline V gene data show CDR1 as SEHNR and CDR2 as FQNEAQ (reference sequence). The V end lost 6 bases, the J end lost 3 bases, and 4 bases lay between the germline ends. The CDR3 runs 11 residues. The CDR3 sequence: CASRQTDTQYF. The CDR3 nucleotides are TGTGCCAGCAGACAGACAGATACGCAGTATTTT.

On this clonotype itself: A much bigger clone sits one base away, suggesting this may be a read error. The CDR3: CASSLGGGVQPQHF. CDR3 DNA sequence: TGCGCCAGCAGCCTAGGGGGAGGGGTTCAGCCCCAGCATTTT. V and J are TRBV4-1 and TRBJ1-5; the D gene is possibly TRBD1 (6 bases). Germline CDR1 is MGHRA and CDR2 is YSYEKL. Trimming stripped 4 bases from V and 6 bases from J, with 13 bases between. The CDR3 spans 14 residues.

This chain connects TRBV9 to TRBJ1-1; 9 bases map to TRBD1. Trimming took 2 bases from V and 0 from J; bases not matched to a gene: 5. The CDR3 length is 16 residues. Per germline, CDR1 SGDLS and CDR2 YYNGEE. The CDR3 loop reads CASSVGQGTMNTEAFF. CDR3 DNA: TGTGCCAGCAGCGTCGGACAGGGGACAATGAACACTGAAGCTTTCTTT.

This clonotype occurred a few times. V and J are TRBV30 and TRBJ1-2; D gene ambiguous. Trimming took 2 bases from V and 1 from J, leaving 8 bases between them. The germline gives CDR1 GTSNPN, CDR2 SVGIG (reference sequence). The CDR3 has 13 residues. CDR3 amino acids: CAWSKAVNYGYTF. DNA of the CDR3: TGTGCCTGGAGTAAGGCGGTTAACTATGGCTACACCTTC.

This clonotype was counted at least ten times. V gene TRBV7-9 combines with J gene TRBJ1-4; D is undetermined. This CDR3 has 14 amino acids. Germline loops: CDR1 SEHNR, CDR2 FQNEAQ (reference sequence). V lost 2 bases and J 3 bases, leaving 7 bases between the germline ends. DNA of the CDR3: TGTGCCAGCAGCTTAACCGGTTCTAATGAAAAACTGTTTTTT. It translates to CASSLTGSNEKLFF.

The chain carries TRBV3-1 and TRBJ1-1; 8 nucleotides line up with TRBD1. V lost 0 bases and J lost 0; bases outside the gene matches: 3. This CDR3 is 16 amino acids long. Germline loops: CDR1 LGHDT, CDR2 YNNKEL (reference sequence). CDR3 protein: CASSQDQGALNTEAFF. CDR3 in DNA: TGTGCCAGCAGCCAAGATCAGGGGGCCTTGAACACTGAAGCTTTCTTT.

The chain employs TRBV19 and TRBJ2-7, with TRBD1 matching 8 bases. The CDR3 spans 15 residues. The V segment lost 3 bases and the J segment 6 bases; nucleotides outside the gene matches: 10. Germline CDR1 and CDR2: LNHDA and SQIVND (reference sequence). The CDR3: CASSIGARGPVEQYF. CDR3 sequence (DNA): TGTGCCAGTAGTATTGGGGCCAGGGGGCCAGTCGAGCAGTACTTC.

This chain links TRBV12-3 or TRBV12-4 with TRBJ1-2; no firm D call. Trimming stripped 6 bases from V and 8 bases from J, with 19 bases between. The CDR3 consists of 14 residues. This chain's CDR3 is CASSSSTTTWGYTF. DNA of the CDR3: TGTGCCAGCAGCTCCTCGACAACAACATGGGGCTACACCTTC.

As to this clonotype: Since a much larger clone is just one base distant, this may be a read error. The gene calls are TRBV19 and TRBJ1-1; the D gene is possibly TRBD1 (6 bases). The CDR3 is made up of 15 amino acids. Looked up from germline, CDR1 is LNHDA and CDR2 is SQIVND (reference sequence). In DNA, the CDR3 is TGTGCCGGTAGTATAGTGGACAGCGGGAACACTGAAGCTTTCTTT. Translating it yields CAGSIVDSGNTEAFF.

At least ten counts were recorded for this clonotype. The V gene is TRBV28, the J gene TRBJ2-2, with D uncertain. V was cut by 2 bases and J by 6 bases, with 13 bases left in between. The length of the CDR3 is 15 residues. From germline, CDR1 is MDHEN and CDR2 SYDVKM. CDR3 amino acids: CASSLTSTPPGELFF. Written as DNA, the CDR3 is TGTGCCAGCAGTTTAACCTCGACCCCCCCCGGGGAGCTGTTTTTT.